This T cell receptor beta chain was sequenced for a study of blood T cells in healthy people across ages (dated by TCRdb to 2015 to 2017). General notes on the study: In model experiments, roughly one uniquely barcoded TCR beta cDNA molecule per two T cells was captured by template switching. The study analyzed two additional independent replicas of 1 million unique cDNA reads from the same blood draw for two donors, one aged 18 to 29 and one aged 80 or older. The donors were split into four age groups: young (average 16 years), middle-aged (about 40), aged (about 62) and long-lived (about 82). Age-related changes in TCR beta repertoire diversity were measured in the study by deep sequencing normalized with unique cDNA molecular identifiers. To avoid experimental bias, donors of different ages were spread randomly across the sequencing lanes. Study-wide conclusions, independent of this receptor: Compared with the aged group, more naive CD4+ T cells, fewer expanded clones and increased TCR diversity were shown by the long-lived group, suggesting age selection. As age increased, observed TCR beta diversity per million T cells dropped in a roughly linear way, and a significant reduction was already evident by age about 36. Bulk unsorted PBMC profiling prevented conclusive comparison of naive and antigen-experienced compartments. The percentage of naive T cells measured by flow cytometry correlated strongly with observed TCR beta diversity. Total diversity estimates from one million sequenced T cells were considered lower bounds and underestimates. The CMV infection status of donors was not known, potentially confounding age-related changes in expanded clonotypes.

In regard to this clonotype: Its antigen remains undetermined. The record has no base qualities; no much larger clone is one base away.

Libraries were constructed by 5' RACE. The data were produced on an Illumina HiSeq 2500. A second about 7 to 11 cycle PCR used a sample-barcoded 5' primer and a J-beta primer mix. Each TCR beta cDNA molecule received a unique molecular identifier from a template-switch 5' adaptor carrying 12 random nucleotides. At least 2.5 million CDR3-containing paired-end reads were obtained from each sample. All of the RNA was converted into first-strand cDNA using the Mint cDNA synthesis kit, with a TRBC-specific oligonucleotide serving as the primer. All cDNA was treated with uracil-DNA glycosylase and then went through a first 18-cycle PCR with the universal primers M1SS and BC2_uni_R. On the study's bioinformatics: For normalization, 1 million high-quality reads were randomly selected from each sample, with every read carrying a distinct molecular identifier. Instead of being binned into consensus sequences, reads that shared molecular identifiers were thrown out. MiTCR, run with a Q25 quality threshold and the strictest error-elimination algorithm, handled CDR3 identification, clonotype clustering and error correction. A nonparametric unseen species model using Euler transformation provided a lower-bound estimate of total TCR beta diversity. TCRdb applied fastp at Q25 and MiXCR to the public reads, then kept only in-frame beta chains. Merged by CDR3 protein, the rows form single entries marked with the most common genes and DNA. In this record, the V and J calls reflect TCRdb's handling and not the investigators' own analysis. For this sample the table gives some 710,000 distinct CDR3 sequences, of which 22% were detected only once. The top ten clones comprise around 21% of the sample.

From the cysteine through the phenylalanine, the CDR3 covers 15 amino acids. Kept here is only the CDR3 DNA, which spans 45 bases and is read in frame from base 1. Based on the germline V gene, the CDR1 and CDR2 sequences are KGHSH and LQKENI. Cut back by 0 bases and 5 bases, the V and J ends lie 11 bases apart. Systemically healthy Caucasian individuals from Russia, roughly 40 in total and aged 6 to 90 years, were included as donors. Each donor gave 8 to 10 milliliters of peripheral blood, drawn into EDTA-treated Vacutainer tubes. Ficoll-Paque density-gradient centrifugation was used to isolate PBMCs, with at least 6.5 million per sample. Trizol reagent was used to extract total RNA from PBMCs, with at least 6 micrograms per sample. The percentages of naive CD45RAhigh/CD27high T cells were determined by flow cytometry on a PBMC aliquot from every donor.

Sequencing used blood. In this chain, TRBV18 is recombined with TRBJ2-1; the D gene identity is not certain. The clonotype originates from a man between 65 and 80 years old in good health. The sequenced DNA: TGTGCCAGCTCACCACCATCCGTAGGGCACAATGAGCAGTTCTTC. It is translated as CASSPPSVGHNEQFF.